These 9 T cell receptor beta chains came from one sample sequenced in a study of blood T cell repertoires in COVID-19. This table comes from immunoSEQ multiplex PCR, and its TCRdb copy is limited to in-frame clones, with some not included. The sample shows almost 90,000 clones, around 90% of them seen only once. The sample consisted of peripheral blood. The receptors were gathered from an older man with acute or convalescent COVID-19.

The genes are TRBV24-1 and TRBJ1-1, with D uncertain. The CDR3 is 14 residues long. Germline V gene data show CDR1 as KGHDR and CDR2 as SFDVKD. V lost 7 bases to trimming and J lost 4 bases, with 15 bases between them. Written as DNA, the CDR3 is TGTGCCACCAGATCCTCGGGTGGCGGCACTGAAGCTTTCTTT. Its protein product is CATRSSGGGTEAFF.

V and J are TRBV7-2 and TRBJ2-3; D may be TRBD2 (6 bases). The CDR3 covers 18 residues. V gave up 2 bases and J gave up 2 bases, with 20 bases separating them. Germline V CDR1 and CDR2: SGHTA, FQGNSA. Here the CDR3 DNA reads TGTGCCAGCAGCTTACGCCAACTAGCTGGAAGCCCCACAGATACGCAGTATTTT. Translation gives CASSLRQLAGSPTDTQYF.

The chain employs TRBV30 and TRBJ1-6; D gene uncertain. The CDR3 loop spans 13 amino acids. CDR1 is GTSNPN, CDR2 SVGIG, per germline (reference sequence). Trimming took 4 bases from V and 6 from J, leaving 10 bases between them. CDR3 residues: CAWTGLFNSPLHF. Written as DNA, the CDR3 is TGTGCCTGGACCGGGTTATTTAATTCACCCCTCCACTTT.

The chain combines TRBV11-3 with TRBJ2-3; TRBD1 matches 9 bases. This CDR3 is built from 15 residues. The V segment lost 4 bases and the J segment 2 bases; nucleotides outside the gene matches: 4. Germline V gene data show CDR1 as SGHNT and CDR2 as YENEEA. The CDR3 nucleotides read TGTGCCAGCAGCTCGGGACAGGGAATCACAGATACGCAGTATTTT. Translating it yields CASSSGQGITDTQYF.

The V gene is TRBV7-2, the J gene TRBJ1-5, with D maybe TRBD1 (6 bases). Germline V gene data show CDR1 as SGHTA and CDR2 as FQGNSA. The CDR3 totals 17 residues. V was shortened by 1 base and J by 2 bases, with 15 bases between the two germline ends. Here the CDR3 DNA reads TGTGCCAGCAGCTTAGGTATGGGACAAGGGGGCAATCAGCCCCAGCATTTT. This gives the protein CASSLGMGQGGNQPQHF.

V usage is TRBV2 and J usage is TRBJ2-2, with TRBD2 matching 7 bases. The J segment lost 0 bases and the V segment lost 8 bases, leaving 0 bases of the junction unmatched. Germline assignment: CDR1 SNHLY and CDR2 FYNNEI. This CDR3 has 13 residues. The CDR3 protein is CASAGANTGELFF. CDR3 DNA: TGTGCCAGCGCGGGAGCGAACACCGGGGAGCTGTTTTTT.

CDR3 DNA: TGTGCCACCCTAGCGACCCAGCAGGGTGGCTACACCTTC. It translates to CATLATQQGGYTF. The chain uses TRBV12-3 or TRBV12-4 and TRBJ1-2, with a tentative D call TRBD1 (5 bases). Deletions cut 10 bases from V and 7 bases from J, with 19 bases between. The CDR3 length is 13 residues.

CDR3 region: CASSFRSRASYEQYF. The CDR3 nucleotides are TGTGCCAGCAGTTTCCGGTCCAGGGCCTCCTACGAGCAGTACTTC. The rearrangement joins TRBV27 to TRBJ2-7, with D possibly TRBD1 on 5 matching bases. CDR3 size: 15 residues. V lost 3 bases, J lost 0 bases, and 12 bases lay in between. The V gene's germline CDR1 is MNHEY and CDR2 SMNVEV (reference sequence).

J is TRBJ2-3 and V is TRBV5-1; a possible D gene is TRBD2 (6 bases). The V end was cut by 0 bases, the J end by 1 base, with 12 bases between. The V gene's germline CDR1 is SGHRS and CDR2 YFSETQ. This CDR3 spans 16 amino acids. The CDR3 region is CASSLGARERTDTQYF. In nucleotides, the CDR3 is TGCGCCAGCAGCTTGGGGGCGCGGGAACGCACAGATACGCAGTATTTT.